These 14 T cell receptor beta chains share one sample of origin, sequenced in a study of CD8 T cells in ankylosing spondylitis. The study's findings and limits: A TCR beta motif of fewer than ten highly homologous variants seemed to mark ankylosing spondylitis blood.

Each CDR3 protein gets one entry after TCRdb re-called the 5' RACE reads with MiXCR. The sample gives hundreds of thousands of distinct CDR3 sequences, roughly 26% of which show up once; about 0.89% is in the top ten. No cognate antigen is known for these TCRs. Source material: blood, either unsorted or a sorted T cell fraction (not recorded which). Source of these receptors: a male donor with ankylosing spondylitis.

This clonotype appeared many times. The V call is TRBV7-2, the J call TRBJ2-1; TRBD1 might be the D (6 bases). CDR1 and CDR2 (germline): SGHTA, FQGNSA. V was pared by 6 bases and J by 8 bases, with 17 bases between. This CDR3 has 14 amino acids. CDR3: CASSSQGIGDEQFF. The CDR3 DNA reads as TGTGCCAGCAGTTCACAGGGAATAGGGGATGAGCAGTTCTTC.

This clonotype was seen only a few times. The V call is TRBV5-1, the J call TRBJ1-2, with D uncertain. This CDR3 is built from 15 residues. The V gene lost 2 bases and the J gene lost 8 bases, with 19 bases spanning the gap. Looked up from germline, CDR1 is SGHRS and CDR2 is YFSETQ. The CDR3 sequence: CASSLLPAGEWGYTF. In nucleotides, the CDR3 is TGCGCCAGCAGCTTACTACCAGCAGGAGAATGGGGCTACACCTTC.

The V call is TRBV7-9, the J call TRBJ1-2; D uncertain. CDR1 is SEHNR and CDR2 is FQNEAQ in the germline V gene (reference sequence). CDR3 length: 13 amino acids. V was shortened by 2 bases and J by 5 bases, with 9 bases between the two germline ends. The CDR3 bases are TGTGCCAGCAGCTTAACCCCTTCGTATGGCTACACCTTC. Its translation: CASSLTPSYGYTF.

This clonotype turned up a few times. The chain employs TRBV12-3 or TRBV12-4 and TRBJ1-3; 8 bases agree with TRBD1. Trimming at V came to 5 bases and at J to 2 bases, leaving 2 bases not matched to a gene. The CDR3 has 14 residues. The CDR3 nucleotides are TGTGCCAGCAGTGACAGGGGAGCTGGAAACACCATATATTTT. Its protein product is CASSDRGAGNTIYF.

This clonotype was picked up a small number of times. The genes are TRBV6-5 and TRBJ2-7; 12 positions match TRBD1. The CDR3 consists of 14 residues. The V gene's germline CDR1 is MNHEY and CDR2 SVGAGI. V shed 4 bases, J shed 6 bases, and the junction held 4 bases outside the gene matches. Here the CDR3 reads CASSSGTGGREQYV. CDR3 sequence (DNA): TGTGCCAGCAGTTCCGGGACAGGGGGCCGCGAGCAGTACGTC.

This chain joins TRBV9 and TRBJ2-1; unclear D gene. Germline V gene lookup returns CDR1 SGDLS and CDR2 YYNGEE. Trimming removed 4 bases from V and 8 bases from J, with 10 bases in between. The CDR3 is 12 amino acids. This CDR3 is CASSPDRDEQFF. CDR3 in DNA: TGTGCCAGCAGCCCGGACCGCGATGAGCAGTTCTTC. The full variable domain, its missing parts supplied by reference TRBV9 and TRBJ2-1, is DSGVTQTPKHLITATGQRVTLRCSPRSGDLSVYWYQQSLDQGLQFLIQYYNGEERAKGNILERFSAQQFPDLHSELNLSSLELGDSALYFCASSPDRDEQFFGPGTRLTVL.

This clonotype was seen more than once but under ten times. The rearrangement uses TRBV12-5 and TRBJ2-1; 8 positions match TRBD1. Germline CDR1 reads LGHNT; CDR2 reads FRNRAP. The CDR3 extends over 16 amino acids. The junction had 10 bases not matched to a gene; V was cut back by 3 bases and J by 6 bases. CDR3 loop: CASGFVYRTGRNEQFF. The CDR3 region has the DNA TGTGCTAGTGGTTTCGTCTACAGGACAGGGCGCAATGAGCAGTTCTTC.

V is TRBV20-1 and J is TRBJ2-1; 8 nucleotides agree with TRBD2. CDR1 is DFQATT and CDR2 is SNEGSKA in the germline V gene (reference sequence). The ends lost 3 bases at V and 4 bases at J; junction bases unmatched: 5. The CDR3 totals 14 residues. CDR3 nucleotide sequence: TGCAGTGCTAGGGACAGCGGGAGTTACAATGAGCAGTTCTTC. This translates into CSARDSGSYNEQFF.

The chain recombines TRBV6-1 with TRBJ2-3; D unresolved. The germline V and J ends were trimmed by 6 bases and 6 bases, with 10 bases remaining between them. This CDR3 is built from 12 residues. Germline values: CDR1 MNHNS, CDR2 SASEGT. For the CDR3, the DNA is TGTGCCAGCAGGGGGTCAGCGGATACGCAGTATTTT. Encoded protein: CASRGSADTQYF.

This clonotype was seen ten or more times. The CDR3 DNA sequence: TGTGCCAGCATCCCCAGCAGGGCGAACACCGGGGAGCTGTTTTTT. Translated, it gives CASIPSRANTGELFF. The rearrangement links TRBV12-3 or TRBV12-4 to TRBJ2-2, with a possible D match to TRBD1 (5 bases). V was clipped by 7 bases and J by 0 bases, with 12 bases between them. CDR3 length: 15 residues.

This clonotype was seen only a few times. For the CDR3, the DNA is TGCGCCAGCAGCTTCGGGACGGATGAAAAACTGTTTTTT. Encoded protein: CASSFGTDEKLFF. This chain links TRBV5-1 with TRBJ1-4; tentative D call: TRBD1 (5 bases). Trimming stripped 2 bases from V and 6 bases from J, with 8 bases between. The CDR3 runs 13 residues. Per germline, CDR1 SGHRS and CDR2 YFSETQ.

The V and J genes are TRBV29-1 and TRBJ1-5, with D perhaps matching TRBD1 (5 bases). The length of the CDR3 is 13 residues. Trimming removed 3 bases at V and 4 bases at J, with 10 bases between. Germline CDR1 SQVTM, CDR2 ANQGSEA. CDR3 loop: CSVEAGGNQPQHF. In DNA, the CDR3 is TGCAGCGTTGAGGCGGGGGGGAATCAGCCCCAGCATTTT.

This rearrangement joins TRBV5-1 to TRBJ2-2, with 7 bases lining up with TRBD2. This CDR3 is 15 amino acids long. The V and J ends lost 9 bases and 3 bases, in that order; junction bases with no gene match: 11. Germline lookup yields CDR1 SGHRS and CDR2 YFSETQ. The CDR3 is CATQPGGRDTGELFF. DNA for the CDR3: TGCGCCACCCAGCCAGGTGGGAGGGACACCGGGGAGCTGTTTTTT.

This clonotype has a handful of counts. The chain employs TRBV7-2 and TRBJ2-5, with TRBD2 identical over 8 bases. This CDR3 spans 13 amino acids. Germline values: CDR1 SGHTA, CDR2 FQGNSA. J gave up 1 base and V 6 bases, and 1 base lay outside the gene matches. The CDR3 sequence: CASRTSVQETQYF. DNA for the CDR3: TGTGCCAGCAGGACTAGCGTCCAAGAGACCCAGTACTTC.